The 3 T cell receptor beta chains presented below share a single source sample, sequenced in a study of a mutant IDH1 vaccine in newly diagnosed glioma. Their antigens remain unidentified. Time point defined: week 23, last vaccination. Doses comprised 300 ug of mutant IDH1 20-mer peptide each, plus topical imiquimod. This table comes from immunoSEQ multiplex PCR, and its TCRdb copy is limited to in-frame clones, with some not included. The table lists 35,000 to 50,000 clones, approximately 89% of them singletons. Sample: PBMCs, taken from a glioma patient whose treatment included an IDH1 peptide vaccine. Receptors were obtained from a man between 45 and 60 years old with glioma.

In its sample, this clone was seen a few times. V and J are TRBV10-3 and TRBJ2-3; 7 nucleotides line up with TRBD2. The junction had 11 bases not matched to a gene; V was cut back by 6 bases and J by 2 bases. The CDR3 spans 16 residues. Germline V gene sequence: CDR1 ENHRY, CDR2 SYGVKD. CDR3 residues: CAIRGGFGASTDTQYF. The DNA for the CDR3 is TGTGCCATCAGGGGAGGGTTCGGAGCTTCCACAGATACGCAGTATTTT.

The rearrangement joins TRBV7-8 to TRBJ2-5, with D perhaps TRBD2 (5 bases). The V gene lost 8 bases and the J gene lost 2 bases, with 15 bases spanning the gap. CDR1 SGHVS and CDR2 FQNEAQ come from the germline V gene. This CDR3 is built from 14 residues. CDR3 protein: CASLITGEQETQYF. For the CDR3, the DNA is TGTGCCAGCCTAATCACCGGGGAGCAAGAGACCCAGTACTTC.

J is TRBJ2-2 and V is TRBV5-4; weak D call: TRBD2 (6 bases). V lost 4 bases and J 9 bases, leaving 16 bases between the germline ends. The length of the CDR3 is 14 residues. Germline-derived CDR1 and CDR2 are SGHNT and YYREEE (reference sequence). The CDR3 nucleotides are TGTGCCAGCAGCCCGACTAGTACACTTAGGGAGCTGTTTTTT. Translation gives CASSPTSTLRELFF.